This TCR beta chain was documented in a study of T cell responses to AZD1222 COVID-19 vaccine. Study-wide results and limits: There were repertoire samples only from the period after the peak T cell response.

Analyses pooled second doses at about 4 or about 12 weeks. As to this clone: Its antigen is still unknown.

Profiled with immunoSEQ multiplex PCR; TCRdb holds only in-frame clones, not every one. The sample lists under 200,000 clones, about 88% occurring once. From germline, CDR1 is SGHTS and CDR2 YDEGEE. This CDR3 is 16 amino acids long. Trimming left V 4 bases short and J 0 bases short, with 17 bases between. The TCR comes from an adult who received the AZD1222 COVID-19 vaccine. The chain recombines TRBV5-8 with TRBJ2-7, with TRBD1 as a possible D gene (6 bases). Here the sequenced sample was peripheral blood, taken 28 days after the second AZD1222 dose. The CDR3 nucleotides are TGTGCCAGCAGCGTAACCAGGGGCTTAGGCTCCTACGAGCAGTACTTC. Translating gives CASSVTRGLGSYEQYF. The full variable domain, in which reference TRBV5-8 and TRBJ2-7 provide the parts outside the CDR3, is EAGVTQSPTHLIKTRGQQATLRCSPISGHTSVYWYQQALGLGLQFLLWYDEGEERNRGNFPPRFSGRQFPNYSSELNVNALELEDSALYLCASSVTRGLGSYEQYFGPGTRLTVT.